Below, 22 T cell receptor beta chains from the same sample are listed, as sequenced in a study of shared clonotypes between healthy human individuals. Sequenced by immunoSEQ multiplex PCR; TCRdb stores in-frame clones only, minus some. This table holds 2 million or so clones, about 95% found once. Sequencing input: naive CD4+ T cells sorted from blood. Regarding subset: CD45RA+ positively selected. These receptors were collected from a man between 18 and 35 years old in good health.

The chain has TRBV10-3 and TRBJ2-5; 10 bases align to TRBD2. V lost 9 bases to trimming and J lost 4 bases; unmatched junction nucleotides: 17. From germline, CDR1 is ENHRY and CDR2 SYGVKD. The CDR3 covers 17 residues. The CDR3 here is CAIRQGLSGGGLETQYF. The DNA of the CDR3 is TGTGCCATTCGACAGGGTTTAAGCGGGGGGGGTCTAGAGACCCAGTACTTC.

The chain uses TRBV21-1 and TRBJ2-2. TRBV21-1 is designated a pseudogene. CDR3 length equals 15 residues. In nucleotides, the CDR3 is TGTGCCAGCAGCAAATCTGGGGGGAACACCGGGGAGCTGTTTTTT. Encoded protein: CASSKSGGNTGELFF.

The chain combines TRBV7-9 with TRBJ2-3, with D hard to call. The V gene lost 5 bases and the J gene lost 6 bases, with 9 bases spanning the gap. Germline loops: CDR1 SEHNR, CDR2 FQNEAQ (reference sequence). The CDR3 contains 12 residues. The CDR3, as DNA: TGTGCCAGCAGCCGAAGGGCCGATACGCAGTATTTT. As protein: CASSRRADTQYF.

Points on this clone: The sample carries other DNA sequences with the same CDR3. This sequence joins TRBV20-1 and TRBJ2-7; D remains unclear. The CDR3 runs to 10 residues. The V and J ends lost 1 base and 4 bases respectively, with 2 bases between them. The germline CDR1 and CDR2 sequences are DFQATT and SNEGSKA (reference sequence). The CDR3 nucleotides are TGCAGTGCTAGAGGTTACGAGCAGTACTTC. This translates into CSARGYEQYF.

This chain uses TRBV9 with TRBJ2-4; D is uncertain. Trimming removed 4 bases from V and 9 bases from J, with 8 bases in between. This CDR3 is built from 11 residues. Germline lookup yields CDR1 SGDLS and CDR2 YYNGEE. The CDR3 sequence is CASSKMGIQYF. In nucleotides, the CDR3 is TGTGCCAGCAGCAAGATGGGCATTCAGTACTTC.

This chain connects TRBV19 to TRBJ1-2, with 7 bases that match TRBD1. Trimming at V came to 0 bases and at J to 2 bases, leaving 6 bases not matched to a gene. Germline V gene data show CDR1 as LNHDA and CDR2 as SQIVND (reference sequence). There are 16 residues in the CDR3. The DNA for the CDR3 is TGTGCCAGTAGTATAGAAGTACCGGGACAGAACTATGGCTACACCTTC. Residues: CASSIEVPGQNYGYTF.

CDR3 loop: CASSLGGGDTKTPLHF. CDR3 nucleotide sequence: TGTGCCAGCAGTTTGGGCGGGGGGGACACCAAGACACCCCTCCACTTT. This sequence joins TRBV28 and TRBJ1-6; D might be TRBD1 (6 bases). The V and J ends lost 3 bases and 11 bases respectively, with 20 bases between them. The CDR3 has 16 residues. Germline CDR1 MDHEN, CDR2 SYDVKM.

Only one count was recorded for this clone. The CDR3: CASSVDSSSGANVLTF. CDR3 coding DNA: TGTGCCAGCAGTGTTGACAGTAGCTCTGGGGCCAACGTCCTGACTTTC. The rearrangement links TRBV2 to TRBJ2-6, with a possible D match to TRBD1 (5 bases). Trimming shortened V by 4 bases and J by 0 bases, and 10 bases separated the two germline ends. The CDR3 has 16 residues. The germline gives CDR1 SNHLY, CDR2 FYNNEI.

To note about this clone: The sample holds other DNA sequences that translate to the same CDR3. The rearrangement uses TRBV5-1 and TRBJ1-4; TRBD1 matches at 7 bases. The CDR3 consists of 15 residues. Germline-derived CDR1 and CDR2 are SGHRS and YFSETQ. Losses at the gene ends were 4 bases for V and 4 bases for J; bases not matched to a gene: 7. Here the CDR3 reads CASSLAGQLNEKLFF. CDR3 bases: TGCGCCAGCAGCCTCGCGGGACAGCTTAATGAAAAACTGTTTTTT.

J is TRBJ2-1 and V is TRBV25-1; D gene unclear. CDR3 length: 11 amino acids. Germline CDR1 reads MGHDK; CDR2 reads SYGVNS. V was shortened by 3 bases and J by 8 bases, with 5 bases between the two germline ends. CDR3: CASSEYDEQFF. In DNA, the CDR3 is TGTGCCAGCAGTGAGTACGATGAGCAGTTCTTC.

This sequence joins TRBV6-6 and TRBJ2-5, with TRBD1 as a possible D gene (5 bases). CDR1 is MNHNY and CDR2 is SVGAGI in the germline V gene (reference sequence). V was pared by 4 bases and J by 2 bases, with 8 bases between. This CDR3 region has 13 residues. This CDR3 reads CASSWTRQETQYF. The CDR3 nucleotides are TGTGCCAGCAGTTGGACAAGACAAGAGACCCAGTACTTC.

The chain carries TRBV5-6 and TRBJ1-2, with a weak D call TRBD1 (5 bases). V was cut by 2 bases and J by 2 bases, with 19 bases left in between. Per the germline V gene, CDR1 is SGHDT and CDR2 is YYEEEE. This CDR3 contains 17 residues. The CDR3 loop reads CASSFGPLGTENYGYTF. Written as DNA, the CDR3 is TGTGCCAGCAGCTTCGGACCTCTTGGGACGGAAAACTATGGCTACACCTTC.

J is TRBJ2-4 and V is TRBV7-6; 15 bases map to TRBD2. The CDR3 is 19 amino acids. In germline, CDR1 is SGHVS, CDR2 FNYEAQ. V was pared by 5 bases and J by 0 bases, with 8 bases of the junction left unmatched. The CDR3 DNA reads TGTGCCAGCAGCGGAACGGGACTAGCGGGGGGATTAGCCAAAAACATTCAGTACTTC. Translated, it gives CASSGTGLAGGLAKNIQYF.

The count of this clone is one. This rearrangement joins TRBV10-2 to TRBJ2-2; D may be TRBD1 (6 bases). Per germline, CDR1 WSHSY and CDR2 SAAADI. There are 15 residues in the CDR3. V was cut by 4 bases and J by 3 bases, with 12 bases left in between. The CDR3 is CASSVGQGYTGELFF. The DNA for the CDR3 is TGCGCCAGCAGTGTAGGTCAGGGGTACACCGGGGAGCTGTTTTTT.

This chain joins TRBV28 and TRBJ1-1, with D possibly matching TRBD1 (6 bases). The CDR3 covers 18 residues. Germline CDR1 and CDR2: MDHEN and SYDVKM. V lost 5 bases, J lost 1 base, and 23 bases lay in between. The CDR3 bases are TGTGCCAGCAGTCGAACAGGGCTCACCAGAGGTTCGAACACTGAAGCTTTCTTT. Translated: CASSRTGLTRGSNTEAFF. The full variable domain, rest sourced from reference TRBV28 and TRBJ1-1, is DVKVTQSSRYLVKRTGEKVFLECVQDMDHENMFWYRQDPGLGLRLIYFSYDVKMKEKGDIPEGYSVSREKKERFSLILESASTNQTSMYLCASSRTGLTRGSNTEAFFGQGTRLTVV.

The V gene is TRBV6-4, the J gene TRBJ2-5; D is undetermined. This CDR3 is built from 14 residues. In germline, CDR1 is MRHNA, CDR2 SNTAGT. Trimming shortened V by 5 bases and J by 5 bases, and 15 bases separated the two germline ends. Written as DNA, the CDR3 is TGTGCCAGCAGTCGACCGCCTATGAAGGAGACCCAGTACTTC. Encoded protein: CASSRPPMKETQYF.

The chain joins TRBV5-1 to TRBJ2-7; perhaps TRBD1 as D (5 bases). Trimming took off 6 bases at V and 6 bases at J, with 13 bases between the two ends. Germline V lookup: CDR1 SGHRS, CDR2 YFSETQ. The CDR3 is 12 amino acids. The CDR3 coding sequence is TGCGCCAGCACCGGGTCAGGGTCCGAGCAGTACTTC. Protein sequence: CASTGSGSEQYF.

The chain combines TRBV6-1 with TRBJ2-2; D is undetermined. Trimming stripped 0 bases from V and 5 bases from J, with 10 bases between. The CDR3 covers 15 residues. From germline, CDR1 is MNHNS and CDR2 SASEGT. The CDR3 nucleotides read TGTGCCAGCAGTGAAGCGTTTCGGAAAACCGGGGAGCTGTTTTTT. Translation: CASSEAFRKTGELFF.

The chain recombines TRBV11-2 with TRBJ2-7; D is possibly TRBD1 or TRBD2 (6 bases each). Between the trimmed V and J ends, which lost 3 bases and 5 bases, there was a span of 17 bases. This CDR3 is 15 amino acids long. Germline V gives CDR1 SGHAT, CDR2 FQNNGV. CDR3 DNA: TGTGCCAGCAGCTTCATCAGAGGGGGGAAACACGAGCAGTACTTC. It yields the protein CASSFIRGGKHEQYF. The full variable domain, its missing parts supplied by reference TRBV11-2 and TRBJ2-7, is EAGVAQSPRYKIIEKRQSVAFWCNPISGHATLYWYQQILGQGPKLLIQFQNNGVVDDSQLPKDRFSAERLKGVDSTLKIQPAKLEDSAVYLCASSFIRGGKHEQYFGPGTRLTVT.

The rearrangement links TRBV29-1 to TRBJ1-1, with a possible D match to TRBD1 (5 bases). Germline V gene lookup returns CDR1 SQVTM and CDR2 ANQGSEA. Trimming stripped 4 bases from V and 1 base from J, with 13 bases between. The CDR3 loop spans 14 amino acids. As DNA, the CDR3 is TGCAGCGTTGCCTCCGGGGCGTCGAACACTGAAGCTTTCTTT. Protein product: CSVASGASNTEAFF.

This chain uses TRBV7-2 with TRBJ2-2, with 7 bases matching TRBD1. Trimming at V came to 0 bases and at J to 2 bases, leaving 6 bases not matched to a gene. The CDR3 spans 17 residues. Looked up from germline, CDR1 is SGHTA and CDR2 is FQGNSA. CDR3 sequence (DNA): TGTGCCAGCAGCTTAGCTCTGGGGGACAGTAACACCGGGGAGCTGTTTTTT. Encoded protein: CASSLALGDSNTGELFF.

The chain employs TRBV5-4 and TRBJ2-1; TRBD2 agrees at 12 bases. The trim removed 3 bases at V and 5 bases at J, leaving 9 bases unmatched. The CDR3 loop spans 17 amino acids. CDR1 is SGHNT and CDR2 is YYREEE in the germline V gene (reference sequence). Written as DNA, the CDR3 is TGTGCCAGCAGCTCTTCTAGCGGGAGGGGGAAAGACAATGAGCAGTTCTTC. It is translated as CASSSSSGRGKDNEQFF.